A selection of T cell receptor beta chains follows, all from one sample in a study of blood T cell repertoires in COVID-19. Assay: immunoSEQ multiplex PCR; the TCRdb copy retains only in-frame clones and omits some. Altogether approximately 250,000 clones are present, roughly 88% being singletons, with the ten largest covering roughly 3%. The sample taken for sequencing was PBMCs or T cells enriched from blood (not recorded which). Receptor source: a woman aged 40 to 50 who had been exposed to COVID-19. Each CDR3 is given without its conserved first and last residue. Each record gives: J gene, V gene, clone size, CDR3 protein. Rows may omit the clone size; those that give it use once, few, many or a size class.

>TRBJ1-5|TRBV12-5|NA
ASGLVLTGVRKPQH
>TRBJ2-1|TRBV11-3|NA
ASSPLEGQGRNEQF
>TRBJ2-2|TRBV29-1|NA
LIGGSGMGTGELF
>TRBJ2-7|TRBV7-3|NA
ASSFRRLGQGAREQY
>TRBJ1-3|TRBV19|NA
ASSRQGGSGNTIY
>TRBJ1-4|TRBV2|few
ASRGTGGLFNEKLF
>TRBJ1-4|TRBV5-4|NA
ASRSGQQNEKLF
>TRBJ1-5|TRBV30|NA
AWNRVGKPQH
>TRBJ2-3|TRBV19|NA
ASSTPWGRGSGEDTQY
>TRBJ1-1|TRBV2|NA
ASRQQSMNTEAF
>TRBJ2-2|TRBV12-5|NA
ASRGPGVATGELF
>TRBJ1-4|TRBV15|once
ATSSLQGGWGEKLF
>TRBJ2-7|TRBV9|NA
ASSAGTGFSYEQY
>TRBJ1-1|TRBV3-1/TRBV3-2|NA
ASSQAGQDTEAF
>TRBJ1-2|TRBV5-1|NA
ASSQGSDYGYT
>TRBJ1-5|TRBV29-1|once
SVWMGQGDNQPQH
>TRBJ2-1|TRBV28|NA
ASTPRGTGSYNEQF
>TRBJ2-2|TRBV4-2|NA
ASSLWRGIDTGELF
>TRBJ2-6|TRBV4-3|NA
ASSQGGFGANVLT
>TRBJ1-1|TRBV30|few
AWSYQGSEAF
>TRBJ2-2|TRBV28|NA
ASSRGLAGVRTGELF
>TRBJ1-2|TRBV19|once
ASMGGLRLGGYT
>TRBJ2-1|TRBV27|once
ASSLSLAGGYEQF
>TRBJ1-1|TRBV6-5|NA
ASSSLGVVLGTEAF
>TRBJ1-1|TRBV6-2/TRBV6-3|NA
ASSYAQDRNSEAF
>TRBJ1-1|TRBV5-4|few
ASSPWTGTNTEAF
>TRBJ1-5|TRBV6-1|NA
ASSEGTLPSNQPQH
>TRBJ1-2|TRBV6-5|once
ASSLGQGINYGYT
>TRBJ1-2|TRBV30|NA
AWSVGGTVLWGYT
>TRBJ1-6|TRBV27|once
ASSSMDRASPLH
>TRBJ2-3|TRBV14|NA
ASSPRASGLDTQY
>TRBJ2-3|TRBV6-2/TRBV6-3|NA
ASSYWRGLAGEEGYTDTQY
>TRBJ2-2|TRBV10-3|NA
AISDGREKAGELF
>TRBJ1-4|TRBV28|NA
ASSTRQGTVGEKLF
>TRBJ1-5|TRBV7-9|NA
ASSLVEGPNQPQH
>TRBJ1-6|TRBV19|NA
ASSIGDSNSPLH
>TRBJ1-2|TRBV12-3/TRBV12-4|NA
ASSLVQGHGYT
>TRBJ1-2|TRBV18|NA
ASSQAGPTSNYGYT
>TRBJ1-5|TRBV28|NA
ASSIRPYGGNQPQH
>TRBJ2-7|TRBV27|NA
ASKQGSREQY
>TRBJ1-1|TRBV12-3/TRBV12-4|NA
ASSLRVVTEAF
>TRBJ2-1|TRBV20-1|NA
SDGRGNEQF
>TRBJ1-3|TRBV28|NA
ASSSPGDSSGNTIY
>TRBJ2-3|TRBV21-1|NA
ASSPPGLAYTDTQY
>TRBJ2-7|TRBV7-2|NA
ASSWGGTGRAYEQY
>TRBJ1-2|TRBV19|NA
ASSPQWGRASYT
>TRBJ1-3|TRBV7-2|NA
ASSLASSGNTIY
>TRBJ1-2|TRBV15|NA
ATSRGGLQDADGYT
>TRBJ2-3|TRBV11-2|once
ASSSGQGRLAGGFDTQY
>TRBJ1-6|TRBV3-1/TRBV3-2|NA
ASSYRDRGRSGRSPLH
>TRBJ1-2|TRBV7-9|NA
ASSLGRGGDYGYT
>TRBJ1-5|TRBV5-1|NA
ASSLLGENQPQH
>TRBJ1-1|TRBV5-6|NA
ASSLGQAIEAF